The T cell receptor (beta chain) described here comes from a study of cytomegalovirus exposure and HLA in healthy donors. Study-level information: Earlier, approximately 190 million T cells were analyzed, and fewer than 120 million unique TCR beta sequences were found among them. Study-wide results and caveats: Previous analysis showed most TCR beta V segments were productive about 87% or about 30% of the time. Donors were assumed by presence/absence analyses to have roughly uniform sequencing depth.

Germline loops: CDR1 SGHTA, CDR2 FQGNSA. Trimming removed 5 bases at V and 1 base at J, with 15 bases between. This CDR3 is 16 amino acids long. To note about this clone: Its antigen is unidentified.

Both 60 Vbeta primers and 13 Jbeta primers went into the PCR. Produced via immunoSEQ multiplex PCR; TCRdb's table is partial and in-frame only. The data hold about 140,000 clones, with about three quarters observed a single time. Sequencing used PBMCs. The TCR sequence derives from a male donor in good health and CMV-seronegative. The V gene is TRBV7-2, the J gene TRBJ1-5; maybe TRBD1 (5 bases). The CDR3 here is CASSKSRQGSNQPQHF. CDR3 DNA: TGTGCCAGCAGCAAGAGTCGGCAGGGAAGCAATCAGCCCCAGCATTTT.